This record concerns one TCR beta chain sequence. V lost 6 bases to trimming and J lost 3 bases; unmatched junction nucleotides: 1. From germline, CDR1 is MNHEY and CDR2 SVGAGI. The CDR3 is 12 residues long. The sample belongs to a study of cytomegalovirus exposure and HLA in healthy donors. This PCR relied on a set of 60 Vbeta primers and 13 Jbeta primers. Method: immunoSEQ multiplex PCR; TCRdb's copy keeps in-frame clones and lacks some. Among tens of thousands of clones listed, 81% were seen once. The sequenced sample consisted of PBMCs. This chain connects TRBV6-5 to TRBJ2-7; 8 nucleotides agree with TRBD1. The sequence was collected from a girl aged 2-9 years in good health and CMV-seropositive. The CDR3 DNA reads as TGTGCCAGCAGACAGGGGGACTACGAGCAGTACTTC. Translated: CASRQGDYEQYF.